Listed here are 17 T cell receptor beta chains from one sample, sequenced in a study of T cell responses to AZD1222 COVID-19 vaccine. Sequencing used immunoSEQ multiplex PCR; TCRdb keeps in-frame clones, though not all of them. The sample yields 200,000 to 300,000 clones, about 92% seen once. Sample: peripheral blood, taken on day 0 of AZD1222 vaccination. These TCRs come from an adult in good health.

CDR3 loop: CASSAPGRKASTGNTIYF. In DNA, the CDR3 is TGTGCCAGCAGTGCTCCCGGGAGGAAGGCCTCGACTGGAAACACCATATATTTT. This rearrangement joins TRBV6-2 or TRBV6-3 to TRBJ1-3; D is undetermined. In germline, CDR1 is MNHEY, CDR2 SVGEGT. There are 18 residues in the CDR3. With 5 bases removed from V and 2 bases from J, the gap between germline ends came to 22 bases.

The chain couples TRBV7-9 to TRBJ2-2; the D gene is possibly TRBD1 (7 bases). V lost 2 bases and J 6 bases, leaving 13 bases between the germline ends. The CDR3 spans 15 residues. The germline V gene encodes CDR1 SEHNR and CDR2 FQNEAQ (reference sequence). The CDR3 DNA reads TGTGCCAGCAGCTTACAGGGGGGAAGAGCCGGGGAGCTGTTTTTT. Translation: CASSLQGGRAGELFF.

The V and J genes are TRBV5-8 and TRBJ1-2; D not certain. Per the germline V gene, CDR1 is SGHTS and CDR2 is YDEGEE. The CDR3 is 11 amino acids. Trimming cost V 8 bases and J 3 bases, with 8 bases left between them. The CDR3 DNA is TGTGCCAGAGGGCAGTACTATGGCTACACCTTC. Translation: CARGQYYGYTF.

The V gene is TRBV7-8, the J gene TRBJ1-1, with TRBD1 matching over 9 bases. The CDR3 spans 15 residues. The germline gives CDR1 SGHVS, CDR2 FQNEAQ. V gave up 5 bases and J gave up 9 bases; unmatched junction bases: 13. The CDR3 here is CASSTGTGISSQAFF. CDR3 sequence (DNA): TGTGCCAGCAGCACCGGGACAGGGATCTCTTCTCAAGCTTTCTTT.

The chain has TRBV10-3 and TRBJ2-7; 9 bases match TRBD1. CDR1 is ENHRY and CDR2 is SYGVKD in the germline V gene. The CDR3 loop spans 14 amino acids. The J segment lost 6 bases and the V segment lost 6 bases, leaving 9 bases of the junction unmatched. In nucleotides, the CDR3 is TGTGCCATCAGAACAGGGGGCCCTTCAAGCGAGCAGTACTTC. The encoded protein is CAIRTGGPSSEQYF.

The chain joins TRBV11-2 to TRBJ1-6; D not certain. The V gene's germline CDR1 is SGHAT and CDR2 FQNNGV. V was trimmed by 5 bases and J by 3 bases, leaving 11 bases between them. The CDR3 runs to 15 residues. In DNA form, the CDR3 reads TGTGCCAGCAGCCCCAGGACTTTCTATAATTCACCCCTCCACTTT. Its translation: CASSPRTFYNSPLHF.

CDR3: CASSLRVTGNTGELFF. The CDR3 DNA reads TGTGCCAGCAGCTTGAGGGTCACGGGGAACACCGGGGAGCTGTTTTTT. The chain has TRBV11-3 and TRBJ2-2, with D possibly matching TRBD2 (5 bases). Per germline, CDR1 SGHNT and CDR2 YENEEA. V was trimmed by 3 bases and J by 1 base, leaving 12 bases between them. This CDR3 is built from 16 residues.

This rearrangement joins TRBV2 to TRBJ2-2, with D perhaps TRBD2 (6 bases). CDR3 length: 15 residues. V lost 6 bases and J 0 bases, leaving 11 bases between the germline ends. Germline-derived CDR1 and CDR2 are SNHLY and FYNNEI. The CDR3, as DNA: TGTGCCAGCAGGCCATGGGGGGCGAACACCGGGGAGCTGTTTTTT. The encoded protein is CASRPWGANTGELFF.

The CDR3 sequence is CASSHTGAGNEQFF. The DNA of the CDR3 is TGTGCCAGCAGCCATACAGGCGCTGGGAATGAGCAGTTCTTC. The J gene is TRBJ2-1, the V gene TRBV3-1 (or the pseudogene TRBV3-2); perhaps TRBD1 as D (5 bases). V was pared by 3 bases and J by 7 bases, with 13 bases between. In germline, CDR1 is LGHDT, CDR2 YNNKEL (reference sequence). The CDR3 sequence is 14 residues long.

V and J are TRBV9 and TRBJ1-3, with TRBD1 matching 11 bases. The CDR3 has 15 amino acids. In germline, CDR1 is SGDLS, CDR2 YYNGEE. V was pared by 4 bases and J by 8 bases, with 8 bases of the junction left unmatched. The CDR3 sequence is CASSSRDRGVDTIYF. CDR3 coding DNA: TGTGCCAGCAGCTCCCGGGACAGGGGGGTTGACACCATATATTTT.

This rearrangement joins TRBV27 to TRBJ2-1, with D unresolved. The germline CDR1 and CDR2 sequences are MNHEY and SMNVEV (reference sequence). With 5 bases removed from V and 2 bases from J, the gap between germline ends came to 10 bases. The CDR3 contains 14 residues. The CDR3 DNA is TGTGCCAGCAGTATCAGTGCAGCCTACAATGAGCAGTTCTTC. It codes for CASSISAAYNEQFF.

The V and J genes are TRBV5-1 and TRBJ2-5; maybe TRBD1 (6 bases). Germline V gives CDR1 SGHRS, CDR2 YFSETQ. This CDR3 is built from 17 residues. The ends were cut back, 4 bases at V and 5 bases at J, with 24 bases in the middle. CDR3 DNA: TGCGCCAGCAGCCCCACAGGGTTGAGTCTCCCTCGGGAGACCCAGTACTTC. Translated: CASSPTGLSLPRETQYF. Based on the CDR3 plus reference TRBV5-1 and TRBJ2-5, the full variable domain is KAGVTQTPRYLIKTRGQQVTLSCSPISGHRSVSWYQQTPGQGLQFLFEYFSETQRNKGNFPGRFSGRQFSNSRSEMNVSTLELGDSALYLCASSPTGLSLPRETQYFGPGTRLLVL.

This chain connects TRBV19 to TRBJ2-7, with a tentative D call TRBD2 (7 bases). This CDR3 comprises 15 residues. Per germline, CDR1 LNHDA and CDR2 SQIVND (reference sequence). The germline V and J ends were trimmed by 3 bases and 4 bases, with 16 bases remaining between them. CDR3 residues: CASSMGTGRVYEQYF. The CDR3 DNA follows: TGTGCCAGTAGTATGGGCACAGGGAGGGTTTACGAGCAGTACTTC. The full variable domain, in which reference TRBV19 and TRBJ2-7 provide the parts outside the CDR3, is DGGITQSPKYLFRKEGQNVTLSCEQNLNHDAMYWYRQDPGQGLRLIYYSQIVNDFQKGDIAEGYSVSREKKESFPLTVTSAQKNPTAFYLCASSMGTGRVYEQYFGPGTRLTVT.

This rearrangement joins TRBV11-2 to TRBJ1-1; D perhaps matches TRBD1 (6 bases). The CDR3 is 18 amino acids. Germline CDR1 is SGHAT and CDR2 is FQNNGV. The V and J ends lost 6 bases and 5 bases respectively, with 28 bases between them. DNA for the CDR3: TGTGCCAGCAGGTCGGCTGGGGGGCGCAGGTTTTTTGGTACTGAAGCTTTCTTT. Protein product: CASRSAGGRRFFGTEAFF. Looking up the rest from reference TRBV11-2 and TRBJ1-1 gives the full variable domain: EAGVAQSPRYKIIEKRQSVAFWCNPISGHATLYWYQQILGQGPKLLIQFQNNGVVDDSQLPKDRFSAERLKGVDSTLKIQPAKLEDSAVYLCASRSAGGRRFFGTEAFFGQGTRLTVV.

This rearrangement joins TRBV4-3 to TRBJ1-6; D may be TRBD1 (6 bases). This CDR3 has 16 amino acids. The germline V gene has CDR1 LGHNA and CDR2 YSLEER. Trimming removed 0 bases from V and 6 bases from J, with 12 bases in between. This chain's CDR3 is CASSQDWTAFNSPLHF. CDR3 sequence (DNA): TGCGCCAGCAGCCAAGATTGGACAGCCTTTAATTCACCCCTCCACTTT.

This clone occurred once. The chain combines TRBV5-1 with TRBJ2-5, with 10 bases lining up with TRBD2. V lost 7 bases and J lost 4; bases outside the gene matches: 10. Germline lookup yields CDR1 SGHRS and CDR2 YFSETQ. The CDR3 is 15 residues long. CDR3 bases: TGCGCCAGCTTGAGTAGCGGGGGGCTCGGAGAGACCCAGTACTTC. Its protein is CASLSSGGLGETQYF.

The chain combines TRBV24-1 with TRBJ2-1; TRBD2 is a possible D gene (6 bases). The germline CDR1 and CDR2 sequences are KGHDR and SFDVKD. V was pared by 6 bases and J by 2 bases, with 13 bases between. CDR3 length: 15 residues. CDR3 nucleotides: TGTGCCACCAGTCCTACTAGCATGCCCTACAATGAGCAGTTCTTC. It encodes CATSPTSMPYNEQFF.